The 4 T cell receptor beta chains listed next were all sequenced from one sample in a study of blood T cells in healthy people across ages. Next came a second PCR, run for 7 to 11 cycles, which used a sample-barcoded 5' primer along with a J-beta primer mix. TCRdb independently ran MiXCR on the 5' RACE reads; one entry per CDR3 protein. The sample contains fewer than 1.5 million distinct CDR3 sequences, around 42% of which appear only once. Sequences were obtained from blood. The source of these receptors is a woman under 30 in good health.

The chain is built from TRBV12-3 or TRBV12-4 and TRBJ2-2; D gene unclear. V lost 7 bases and J 3 bases, leaving 18 bases between the germline ends. The CDR3 is made up of 16 amino acids. This chain's CDR3 is CASTFLHPEDTGELFF. The CDR3 nucleotides read TGTGCCAGCACCTTCCTCCACCCAGAGGACACCGGGGAGCTGTTTTTT.

The chain links TRBV18 to TRBJ2-7; tentatively, D is TRBD2 (5 bases). Germline V lookup: CDR1 KGHSH, CDR2 LQKENI. This CDR3 spans 12 amino acids. The V gene lost 7 bases and the J gene lost 4 bases, with 11 bases spanning the gap. CDR3 region: CASFRVAYEQYF. The DNA of the CDR3 is TGTGCCAGCTTTCGGGTAGCGTACGAGCAGTACTTC.

This chain connects TRBV28 to TRBJ2-1, with TRBD2 matching over 12 bases. The length of the CDR3 is 17 residues. Germline V CDR1 and CDR2: MDHEN, SYDVKM. The V segment lost 2 bases and the J segment 8 bases; nucleotides outside the gene matches: 10. CDR3 in amino acids: CASSLPTSGRSGDEQFF. CDR3 nucleotide sequence: TGTGCCAGCAGTTTACCCACTAGCGGGAGGAGTGGGGATGAGCAGTTCTTC.

The chain employs TRBV6-1 and TRBJ1-1, with D hard to call. The V and J ends lost 4 bases and 7 bases respectively, with 7 bases between them. CDR3 length: 11 residues. CDR1 is MNHNS and CDR2 is SASEGT in the germline V gene. CDR3 protein: CASSAVIEAFF. CDR3 in DNA: TGTGCCAGCAGTGCCGTCATTGAAGCTTTCTTT.